The 31 T cell receptor beta chains reported below all come from one sample, sequenced in a study of regulatory T cells in long-lasting Graves disease. According to the study, TCR beta libraries were built with iRepertoire HTBI primers and CDR3-region Arm-PCR. TCRdb called the multiplex PCR reads again in MiXCR, with one record for every CDR3 protein. The sample holds approximately 500,000 distinct CDR3 sequences, roughly 21% seen once. The time point was: persistent/refractory GD, antithyroid drugs over 5 years with positive TRAb. Extracted PBMC RNA gave rise to the TCR library. The sequencing here drew on peripheral blood mononuclear cells (PBMCs), taken when the disease was refractory, from a patient treated with antithyroid drugs. The receptors originated from a female donor with Graves disease.

This clonotype was observed a handful of times. J is TRBJ1-4 and V is TRBV7-8, with a possible D match to TRBD1 (6 bases). CDR3 length equals 17 residues. The ends were cut back, 5 bases at V and 0 bases at J, with 16 bases in the middle. From germline, CDR1 is SGHVS and CDR2 FQNEAQ. In nucleotides, the CDR3 is TGTGCCAGCAGCCCGACCGGGGGCCCCGCAACTAATGAAAAACTGTTTTTT. Amino acids: CASSPTGGPATNEKLFF. The full variable domain, rest sourced from reference TRBV7-8 and TRBJ1-4, is GAGVSQSPRYKVAKRGQDVALRCDPISGHVSLFWYQQALGQGPEFLTYFQNEAQLDKSGLPSDRFFAERPEGSVSTLKIQRTQQEDSAVYLCASSPTGGPATNEKLFFGSGTQLSVL.

This chain uses TRBV12-3 or TRBV12-4 with TRBJ2-4, with 9 nucleotides matching TRBD1. V lost 8 bases to trimming and J lost 3 bases; unmatched junction nucleotides: 8. The CDR3 has 15 residues. CDR3 sequence: CASANRGPVKNIQYF. In nucleotides, the CDR3 is TGTGCCAGCGCCAACAGGGGGCCGGTCAAAAACATTCAGTACTTC.

This clonotype was detected a few times. V and J are TRBV4-3 and TRBJ2-2; 7 nucleotides align to TRBD2. Germline V gene data show CDR1 as LGHNA and CDR2 as YSLEER. Germline trimming cut 8 bases from V and 5 bases from J; bases unmatched to any gene: 5. This CDR3 is 13 amino acids long. CDR3 loop: CASCPGLTGELFF. The CDR3 region has the DNA TGCGCCAGCTGCCCGGGACTAACCGGGGAGCTGTTTTTT.

This clonotype showed up many times. J is TRBJ1-2 and V is TRBV20-1; 12 nucleotides match TRBD1. From germline, CDR1 is DFQATT and CDR2 SNEGSKA (reference sequence). CDR3 size: 13 residues. V trimming: 5 bases; J trimming: 8 bases; junction bases outside the gene matches: 6. The CDR3 coding sequence is TGCAGTGCTCCCGGGACAGGGGGCGAGGGCTACACCTTC. Encoded protein: CSAPGTGGEGYTF.

This clonotype came up many times. This rearrangement joins TRBV28 to TRBJ1-5; unclear D gene. V was cut by 8 bases and J by 0 bases, with 14 bases left in between. The CDR3 consists of 15 residues. Germline lookup yields CDR1 MDHEN and CDR2 SYDVKM. CDR3 in DNA: TGTGCCAGCCACCCGGCGGGGAGTAGCAATCAGCCCCAGCATTTT. Protein sequence: CASHPAGSSNQPQHF. The full variable domain, its missing parts supplied by reference TRBV28 and TRBJ1-5, is DVKVTQSSRYLVKRTGEKVFLECVQDMDHENMFWYRQDPGLGLRLIYFSYDVKMKEKGDIPEGYSVSREKKERFSLILESASTNQTSMYLCASHPAGSSNQPQHFGDGTRLSIL.

DNA for the CDR3: TGTGCCAGTAGGGGCCGGGAGGTGAAGCGTGAAGCTTTCTTT. It encodes CASRGREVKREAFF. The genes are TRBV19 and TRBJ1-1, with D unclear. Germline CDR1 is LNHDA and CDR2 is SQIVND (reference sequence). V lost 6 bases, J lost 7 bases, and 18 bases lay in between. The CDR3 runs 14 residues.

V gene TRBV15 combines with J gene TRBJ2-5, with D perhaps TRBD2 (5 bases). The CDR3 totals 17 residues. Germline loops: CDR1 LNHNV, CDR2 YYDKDF (reference sequence). V dropped 2 bases and J dropped 1 base, with 17 bases sitting between them. The CDR3 region has the DNA TGTGCCACCAGCAGAATGGCGGCGGGCAGGAGCCAAGAGACCCAGTACTTC. Encoded protein: CATSRMAAGRSQETQYF.

This clonotype was detected a few times. V gene TRBV5-1 combines with J gene TRBJ1-2; no clear D. This CDR3 has 16 residues. Per germline, CDR1 SGHRS and CDR2 YFSETQ. V lost 4 bases, J lost 7 bases, and 23 bases lay in between. For the CDR3, the DNA is TGCGCCAGCAGCCCGGTGGGGTCGCCTTGGAGAAGTGGCTACACCTTC. It codes for CASSPVGSPWRSGYTF.

This sequence joins TRBV4-2 and TRBJ1-4; a possible D gene is TRBD1 (5 bases). The germline CDR1 and CDR2 sequences are LGHNA and YNFKEQ. This CDR3 spans 14 amino acids. V lost 2 bases, J lost 8 bases, and 12 bases lay in between. The CDR3 spells CASSQWARVEKLFF. CDR3 DNA sequence: TGTGCCAGCAGCCAATGGGCCAGGGTCGAAAAACTGTTTTTT.

The chain joins TRBV12-3 or TRBV12-4 to TRBJ1-2; no clear D gene. Trimming stripped 3 bases from V and 0 bases from J, with 8 bases between. The CDR3 runs 14 residues. DNA for the CDR3: TGTGCCAGCAGTTTTTGGGGATCTAACTATGGCTACACCTTC. Translated, it gives CASSFWGSNYGYTF.

This chain connects TRBV5-8 to TRBJ1-5; the D gene is possibly TRBD1 (6 bases). V lost 5 bases, J lost 5 bases, and 11 bases lay in between. Germline values: CDR1 SGHTS, CDR2 YDEGEE. The CDR3 contains 13 residues. CDR3 loop: CASSGGPYQPQHF. The CDR3 DNA reads as TGTGCCAGCAGTGGGGGGCCTTATCAGCCCCAGCATTTT. Based on the CDR3 plus reference TRBV5-8 and TRBJ1-5, the full variable domain is EAGVTQSPTHLIKTRGQQATLRCSPISGHTSVYWYQQALGLGLQFLLWYDEGEERNRGNFPPRFSGRQFPNYSSELNVNALELEDSALYLCASSGGPYQPQHFGDGTRLSIL.

This clonotype has only a few counts. V gene TRBV7-2 combines with J gene TRBJ2-7; possible D gene TRBD2, 5 bases. V was trimmed by 7 bases and J by 2 bases, leaving 9 bases between them. Per the germline V gene, CDR1 is SGHTA and CDR2 is FQGNSA. The CDR3 covers 12 residues. Here the CDR3 reads CASKAGTYEQYF. The CDR3 DNA is TGTGCCAGCAAGGCGGGTACCTACGAGCAGTACTTC.

Notes on this clonotype: A clone one base away is much larger, so this may be a read error. This sequence joins TRBV7-2 and TRBJ2-7, with 7 positions matching TRBD2. The CDR3 is made up of 15 amino acids. The germline gives CDR1 SGHTA, CDR2 FQGNSA. CDR3 loop: CASRSPGLPAYGQYF. CDR3 DNA: TGTGCCAGCAGATCTCCGGGACTACCTGCCTACGGGCAGTACTTC.

In regard to this clonotype: A much larger clone lies one base from this, so it may be a read error. This sequence joins TRBV30 and TRBJ1-1; D is ambiguous. The CDR3 contains 13 residues. Germline loops: CDR1 GTSNPN, CDR2 SVGIG (reference sequence). This chain's CDR3 is CAWSQSMNTEALF. The DNA for the CDR3 is TGTGCCTGGAGTCAGAGTATGAACACTGAAGCTCTCTTT.

This clonotype was detected only a few times. This chain joins TRBV5-1 and TRBJ1-1; 9 nucleotides line up with TRBD1. CDR1 SGHRS and CDR2 YFSETQ come from the germline V gene. V lost 4 bases, J lost 3 bases, and 4 bases stayed unmatched. The CDR3 contains 14 residues. CDR3 loop: CASSDGQGHTEAFF. As DNA, the CDR3 is TGCGCCAGCAGCGACGGACAGGGGCACACTGAAGCTTTCTTT.

This clonotype was seen a few times. The J gene is TRBJ2-7, the V gene TRBV5-4; 10 bases are a match to TRBD1. Trimming removed 2 bases from V and 2 bases from J; junction bases left unmatched: 4. The CDR3 totals 15 residues. Germline CDR1 SGHNT, CDR2 YYREEE (reference sequence). CDR3 loop: CASSFLGQGTYEQYF. CDR3 DNA sequence: TGTGCCAGCAGCTTCTTGGGACAGGGGACCTACGAGCAGTACTTC.

In its sample, this clonotype was seen many times. The chain is built from TRBV11-2 and TRBJ1-2; D not certain. Germline CDR1 SGHAT, CDR2 FQNNGV. Deletions cut 5 bases from V and 5 bases from J, with 24 bases between. This CDR3 region has 17 residues. The CDR3 sequence: CASSPTSNDLLLYGYTF. The DNA of the CDR3 is TGTGCCAGCAGCCCTACCTCCAACGACCTTCTCTTATATGGCTACACCTTC.

The chain recombines TRBV7-9 with TRBJ2-7; the D is unclear. V was shortened by 5 bases and J by 7 bases, with 21 bases between the two germline ends. CDR1 and CDR2 (germline): SEHNR, FQNEAQ (reference sequence). The CDR3 contains 15 residues. The CDR3 loop reads CASSVQADPPFEQYF. The CDR3 nucleotides are TGTGCCAGCAGCGTCCAAGCTGACCCTCCCTTTGAGCAGTACTTC.

This clonotype has a count of ten or more. V usage is TRBV19 and J usage is TRBJ2-5; 7 nucleotides line up with TRBD2. The CDR3 is 15 residues long. With V trimmed by 6 bases and J by 3 bases, 10 bases remained unmatched. Germline lookup yields CDR1 LNHDA and CDR2 SQIVND (reference sequence). As DNA, the CDR3 is TGTGCCAGTAGAACCTTCGGGGGAGGGAAAGAGACCCAGTACTTC. Amino acid sequence: CASRTFGGGKETQYF.

This clonotype was observed a handful of times. This chain joins TRBV7-2 and TRBJ1-5; TRBD1 aligns across 10 bases. Germline CDR1 SGHTA, CDR2 FQGNSA. The CDR3 is made up of 16 amino acids. Trimming at V came to 6 bases and at J to 6 bases, leaving 11 bases not matched to a gene. CDR3 in amino acids: CASSPTPGQGRQPQHF. CDR3 coding DNA: TGTGCCAGCAGTCCTACCCCGGGACAGGGGCGTCAGCCCCAGCATTTT.

This clonotype was seen many times. The chain combines TRBV20-1 with TRBJ2-5; unclear D gene. This CDR3 region has 9 residues. Per the germline V gene, CDR1 is DFQATT and CDR2 is SNEGSKA (reference sequence). Deletions cut 5 bases from V and 5 bases from J, with 3 bases between. CDR3: CSAGETQYF. CDR3 nucleotide sequence: TGCAGTGCTGGGGAGACCCAGTACTTC.

This clonotype was found many times. The V call is TRBV6-1, the J call TRBJ1-5; D is unclear. This CDR3 is 13 amino acids long. CDR1 MNHNS and CDR2 SASEGT come from the germline V gene. The V end lost 7 bases, the J end lost 7 bases, and 14 bases lay between the germline ends. The CDR3 DNA reads TGTGCCAGCAAGGACCTGCAAGGACAGCCCCAGCATTTT. It translates to CASKDLQGQPQHF.

This clonotype showed up many times. The chain recombines TRBV6-5 with TRBJ1-2; D unresolved. The V gene lost 2 bases and the J gene lost 0 bases, with 7 bases spanning the gap. The CDR3 covers 14 residues. Germline lookup yields CDR1 MNHEY and CDR2 SVGAGI. The CDR3 region is CASSYTEANYGYTF. The DNA of the CDR3 is TGTGCCAGCAGTTACACGGAGGCTAACTATGGCTACACCTTC.

The table lists this clonotype with a few counts. The gene calls are TRBV7-8 and TRBJ2-2; maybe TRBD1 (5 bases). The CDR3 consists of 14 residues. Trimming stripped 10 bases from V and 5 bases from J, with 17 bases between. In germline, CDR1 is SGHVS, CDR2 FQNEAQ. The CDR3 DNA is TGTGCCACAGACCGCTGGACATCAACCGGGGAGCTGTTTTTT. It yields the protein CATDRWTSTGELFF.

The CDR3 loop reads CASSRTQSSGANVLTF. CDR3 coding DNA: TGTGCCAGCAGCCGGACTCAATCTTCTGGGGCCAACGTCCTGACTTTC. V is TRBV7-9 and J is TRBJ2-6; perhaps TRBD2 as D (5 bases). The V and J ends lost 5 bases and 1 base respectively, with 12 bases between them. Germline loops: CDR1 SEHNR, CDR2 FQNEAQ (reference sequence). CDR3 length equals 16 residues.

This clonotype was recorded at least ten times. The chain combines TRBV28 with TRBJ1-2, with D perhaps TRBD1 (5 bases). The V end lost 7 bases, the J end lost 8 bases, and 14 bases lay between the germline ends. Germline loops: CDR1 MDHEN, CDR2 SYDVKM. The CDR3 length is 12 residues. The DNA for the CDR3 is TGTGCCAGCACCCCCAGGGTTAGGGGCTACACCTTC. Translating gives CASTPRVRGYTF.

This clonotype has a count of ten or more. The gene calls are TRBV28 and TRBJ2-2; TRBD1 matches at 9 bases. With 7 bases clipped from V and 1 base from J, the junction kept 7 bases outside the gene matches. Germline-derived CDR1 and CDR2 are MDHEN and SYDVKM. The CDR3 extends over 16 amino acids. The CDR3 loop reads CASNPSGQGNTGELFF. CDR3 DNA sequence: TGTGCCAGCAACCCATCGGGACAGGGGAACACCGGGGAGCTGTTTTTT.

This clonotype was observed many times. The chain combines TRBV28 with TRBJ1-2; D remains ambiguous. Germline V gives CDR1 MDHEN, CDR2 SYDVKM. The CDR3 covers 16 residues. The V end was cut by 4 bases, the J end by 4 bases, with 19 bases between. DNA for the CDR3: TGTGCCAGCAGTTCCCCCGTCAGGCCCGGGTCCTATGGCTACACCTTC. This encodes CASSSPVRPGSYGYTF.

Regarding this clonotype: A read error is possible here, since a much larger clone lies one base away. J is TRBJ1-4 and V is TRBV5-1; TRBD1 might be the D (6 bases). The V gene lost 2 bases and the J gene lost 5 bases, with 16 bases spanning the gap. From germline, CDR1 is SGHRS and CDR2 YFSETQ. The CDR3 has 16 residues. Here the CDR3 reads CASSLEQGMRNEKLFF. In DNA, the CDR3 is TGCGCCAGCAGCTTAGAACAGGGAATGAGAAATGAAAAACTGTTTTTT.

This clonotype came up many times. This chain uses TRBV3-1 with TRBJ1-4; D is undetermined. With 8 bases removed from V and 0 bases from J, the gap between germline ends came to 10 bases. Germline V CDR1 and CDR2: LGHDT, YNNKEL (reference sequence). This CDR3 spans 14 amino acids. CDR3 sequence (DNA): TGTGCCAGCGGGAGAGGTGCAACTAATGAAAAACTGTTTTTT. This sequence encodes CASGRGATNEKLFF.

This clonotype has at least ten counts. CDR3 in amino acids: CATSDYGVNQPQHF. The CDR3, as DNA: TGTGCCACCAGTGATTACGGGGTCAATCAGCCCCAGCATTTT. J is TRBJ1-5 and V is TRBV24-1; D not resolved. Germline lookup yields CDR1 KGHDR and CDR2 SFDVKD. V was pared by 2 bases and J by 3 bases, with 7 bases between. This CDR3 has 14 residues.